This T cell receptor (beta chain) was sequenced for a study of shared clonotypes between healthy human individuals. Study at large: The study used three CD4 naive, three CD4 memory, two CD8 naive and one CD8 memory plate per donor.

Genomic DNA of every subset was divided equally among multiple immunoSEQ plates. Assay: immunoSEQ multiplex PCR; the TCRdb copy retains only in-frame clones and omits some. Of more than 1.2 million clones in the sample, 98% to 99% were seen once. The CDR3 is made up of 13 amino acids. Unmatched junction bases numbered 6, after V lost 10 bases and J lost 3 bases. The germline CDR1 and CDR2 sequences are MNHNS and SASEGT. The sequence came from a man aged 25-40 years in good health. The chain is built from TRBV6-1 and TRBJ2-3, with 8 bases fitting TRBD2. Input material: naive CD4+ T cells sorted from blood. Subset here: CD45RA+ positively selected. CDR3: CAISREGTDTQYF. For the CDR3, the DNA is TGTGCCATCTCTCGGGAGGGAACAGATACGCAGTATTTT.